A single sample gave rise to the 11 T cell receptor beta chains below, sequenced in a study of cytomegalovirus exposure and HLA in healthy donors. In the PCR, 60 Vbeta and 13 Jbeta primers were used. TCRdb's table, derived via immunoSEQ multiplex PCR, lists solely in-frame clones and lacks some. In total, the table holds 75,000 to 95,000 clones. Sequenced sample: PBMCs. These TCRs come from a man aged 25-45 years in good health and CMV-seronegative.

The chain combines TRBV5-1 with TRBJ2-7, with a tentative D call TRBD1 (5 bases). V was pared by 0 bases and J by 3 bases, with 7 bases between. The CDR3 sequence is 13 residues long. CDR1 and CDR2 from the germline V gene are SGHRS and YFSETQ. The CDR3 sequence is CASSLVQGYEQYF. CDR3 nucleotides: TGCGCCAGCAGCTTGGTTCAGGGCTACGAGCAGTACTTC.

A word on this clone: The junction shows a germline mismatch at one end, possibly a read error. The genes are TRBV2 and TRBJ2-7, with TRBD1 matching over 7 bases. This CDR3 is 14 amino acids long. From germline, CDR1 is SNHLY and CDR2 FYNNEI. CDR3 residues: CASSVDRAAYEEYF. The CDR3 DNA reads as TGTGCCAGCAGTGTAGACAGGGCGGCGTACGAGGAGTACTTC.

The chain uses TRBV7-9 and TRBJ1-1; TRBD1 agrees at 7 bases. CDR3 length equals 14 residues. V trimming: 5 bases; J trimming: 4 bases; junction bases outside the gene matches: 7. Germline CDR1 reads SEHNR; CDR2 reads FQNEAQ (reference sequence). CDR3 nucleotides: TGTGCCAGCAGCCTTACGGGACAGCCCACTGAAGCTTTCTTT. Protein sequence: CASSLTGQPTEAFF.

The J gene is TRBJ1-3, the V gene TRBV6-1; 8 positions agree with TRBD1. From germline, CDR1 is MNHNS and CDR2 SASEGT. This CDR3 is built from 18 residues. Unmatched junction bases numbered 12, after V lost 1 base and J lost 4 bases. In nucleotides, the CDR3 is TGTGCCAGCAGTGAAGGATGGAAATCAGGGGGCGTCGGAAACACCATATATTTT. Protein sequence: CASSEGWKSGGVGNTIYF.

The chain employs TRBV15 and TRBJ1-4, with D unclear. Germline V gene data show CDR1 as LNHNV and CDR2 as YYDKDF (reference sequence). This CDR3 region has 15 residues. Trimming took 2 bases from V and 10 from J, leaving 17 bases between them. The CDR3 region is CATSRPDLSTGKLFF. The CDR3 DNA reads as TGTGCCACCAGCAGACCTGACCTATCTACGGGAAAACTGTTTTTT.

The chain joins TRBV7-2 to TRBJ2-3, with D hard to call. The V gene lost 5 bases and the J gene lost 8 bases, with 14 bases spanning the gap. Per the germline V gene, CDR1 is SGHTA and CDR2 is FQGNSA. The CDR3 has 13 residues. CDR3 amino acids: CASSPTEFGTQYF. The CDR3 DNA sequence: TGTGCCAGCAGCCCTACCGAATTTGGTACGCAGTATTTT.

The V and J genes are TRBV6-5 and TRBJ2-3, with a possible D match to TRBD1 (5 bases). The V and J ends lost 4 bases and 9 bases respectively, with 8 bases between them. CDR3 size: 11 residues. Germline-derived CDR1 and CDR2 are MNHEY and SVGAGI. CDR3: CASSWQGTQYF. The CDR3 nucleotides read TGTGCCAGCAGTTGGCAGGGAACGCAGTATTTT.

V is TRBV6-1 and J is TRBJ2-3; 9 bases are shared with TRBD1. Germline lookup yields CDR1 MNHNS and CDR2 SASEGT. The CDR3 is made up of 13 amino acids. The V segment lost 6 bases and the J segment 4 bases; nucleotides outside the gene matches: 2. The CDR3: CASRGQGADTQYF. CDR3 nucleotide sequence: TGTGCCAGCAGGGGACAGGGCGCAGATACGCAGTATTTT.

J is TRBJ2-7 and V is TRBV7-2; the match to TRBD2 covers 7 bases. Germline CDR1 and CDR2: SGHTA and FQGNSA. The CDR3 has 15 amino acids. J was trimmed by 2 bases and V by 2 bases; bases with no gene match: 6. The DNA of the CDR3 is TGTGCCAGCAGCTTACGGGGAGGGACTGCCTACGAGCAGTACTTC. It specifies CASSLRGGTAYEQYF.

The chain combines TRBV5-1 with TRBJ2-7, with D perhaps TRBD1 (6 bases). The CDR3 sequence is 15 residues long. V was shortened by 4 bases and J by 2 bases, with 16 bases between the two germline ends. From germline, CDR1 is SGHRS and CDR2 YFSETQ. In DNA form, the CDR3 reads TGCGCCAGCAGCGGGACGAGGGACACAGCCTACGAGCAGTACTTC. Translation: CASSGTRDTAYEQYF.

CDR3 residues: CASSPRSRRVAGGSGELFF. The CDR3 DNA is TGTGCCAGCTCACCACGATCCAGGAGGGTAGCGGGAGGTTCCGGGGAGCTGTTTTTT. The V call is TRBV18, the J call TRBJ2-2, with 10 bases fitting TRBD2. Germline loops: CDR1 KGHSH, CDR2 LQKENI. V lost 1 base to trimming and J lost 6 bases; unmatched junction nucleotides: 14. The CDR3 is 19 amino acids.